This TCR beta chain was retrieved from a study of blood T cell repertoires in COVID-19 (TCRdb year 2020). As for the study more broadly: The collaborator samples originated in the United States, Italy and Spain and spanned the acute and convalescent phases of COVID-19. The material from the prospective study consisted of cDNA or gDNA derived from T cells, B-cell-depleted T cells, or PBMCs. Deeply sampled blood TCRbeta repertoires from subjects exposed to, actively infected with, or recovered from COVID-19 were included in the dataset. A freely available public database, intended as a resource for researchers studying the immune response to SARS-CoV-2, is where the repertoires were released. Samples were obtained from the ongoing ImmuneRACE study (first 160 participants) and from 1,254 subjects provided by 6 global collaborators. The sample metadata nearly always contained a de-identified subject ID, COVID-19 status, age in years and sex. Where available, HLA class I and class II types were obtained from metadata supplied by the sample provider rather than from assay-based typing. Overall study outcomes, separate from this receptor: How much clinical and demographic metadata was included differed by source and by participant, and the metadata was provided uncurated.

The immunoSEQ Assay, a bias-controlled multiplex PCR, was used to amplify TCRbeta CDR3 regions from genomic DNA. Per the authors' processing: The number of nucleated cells in each sample was estimated by amplification of reference gene primers within the assay. Sequence reads were collapsed and filtered to measure the absolute abundance of every unique TCRbeta CDR3 rearrangement. For each sample, productive Simpson clonality was calculated by taking the square root of Simpson's diversity index across productive rearrangements. In TCRdb, the immuneACCESS table is reduced to in-frame sequences with V and J assigned. These tables do not hold every clone; where another copy was compared, an unresolved V gene accounts for under half, and the others remain unexplained. V and J calls and clone size are as listed in that table; D and trimming were resolved from the DNA. The sample table contains tens of thousands of clones; only one count was recorded for over 80% of them. In total, the top ten clones hold just over 8% of the sample.

Comments on this clone: No antigen is known for it. Per-base qualities were not stored, and no clone one base away is much larger.

Its CDR3 holds 14 amino acids, cysteine through phenylalanine. Only the CDR3 region is kept as DNA, spanning 42 bases read in frame from base 1. V sheds 1 base and J sheds 5 bases, leaving 12 bases between their ends. Sequences SGHAT (CDR1) and FQNNGV (CDR2) are obtained from the germline V gene. Collaborating institutions collected whole blood in K2EDTA tubes following their own protocols. For TCRbeta analysis, collaborator samples were shipped as frozen whole blood, as isolated PBMCs, or as DNA extracted from either sample type. This TCR was sampled from a man aged 45-60 years with active COVID-19. Input material: peripheral blood. This chain joins TRBV11-2 to TRBJ2-7, with the identity of the D gene unclear. The DNA sequence follows: TGTGCCAGCAGCTTAGCTGAGACTGCCAACGAGCAGTACTTC. It is translated as CASSLAETANEQYF.